Shown below are 26 T cell receptor beta chains from a single sample sequenced in a study of beta chain features in type 1 diabetes. Study-wide points: TCRB CDR3s from Type 1 diabetes patients were moderately but significantly shorter in all four CD4+ subsets.

The sequenced template was cDNA made from the entire isolated RNA. The table came from immunoSEQ multiplex PCR; TCRdb's copy has only in-frame clones and leaves some out. The table has hundreds of thousands of clones, around an eighth seen once. Which antigens these TCRs recognize remains unknown. The sequenced sample was naive CD4+ T cells from blood. The receptors here all came from a man aged 18 to 30 with type 1 diabetes.

This clone was detected only a few times. The chain couples TRBV7-2 to TRBJ1-1; D unclear. The CDR3 extends over 13 amino acids. The germline V and J ends were trimmed by 6 bases and 4 bases, with 12 bases remaining between them. Germline CDR1 SGHTA, CDR2 FQGNSA. CDR3 loop: CASRDLGSTEAFF. CDR3 sequence (DNA): TGTGCCAGCAGAGATCTCGGGAGCACTGAAGCTTTCTTT.

The rearrangement joins TRBV27 to TRBJ1-5; TRBD1 matches at 8 bases. The germline V gene encodes CDR1 MNHEY and CDR2 SMNVEV (reference sequence). The CDR3 is made up of 15 amino acids. The V gene end was trimmed by 2 bases and the J gene end by 6 bases; junction bases not matched to a gene: 6. CDR3 residues: CASSLETGTGQPQHF. The DNA for the CDR3 is TGTGCCAGCAGTTTAGAGACGGGGACAGGTCAGCCCCAGCATTTT.

The rearrangement uses TRBV30 and TRBJ2-5, with no clear D. This CDR3 contains 14 residues. Germline assignment: CDR1 GTSNPN and CDR2 SVGIG (reference sequence). The germline V and J ends were trimmed by 3 bases and 2 bases, with 13 bases remaining between them. In DNA, the CDR3 is TGTGCCTGGAGCAGGTCTGGGCTTCAAGAGACCCAGTACTTC. This gives the protein CAWSRSGLQETQYF.

This clone has more than one count but fewer than ten. V gene TRBV28 combines with J gene TRBJ1-4; 7 bases agree with TRBD1. After removal of 5 bases from V and 10 bases from J, the junction contained 4 bases not matched to a gene. Germline V gives CDR1 MDHEN, CDR2 SYDVKM. The CDR3 runs to 12 residues. CDR3 amino acids: CASSHRGGKLFF. DNA of the CDR3: TGTGCCAGCAGTCACAGGGGTGGAAAACTGTTTTTT.

The rearrangement joins TRBV7-9 to TRBJ1-5; tentatively, D is TRBD1 (5 bases). Germline CDR1 and CDR2: SEHNR and FQNEAQ (reference sequence). The CDR3 sequence is 16 residues long. V lost 0 bases, J lost 3 bases, and 12 bases lay in between. The CDR3 sequence: CASSLAKRGYNQPQHF. The CDR3 coding sequence is TGTGCCAGCAGCTTAGCAAAACGGGGGTACAATCAGCCCCAGCATTTT.

The rearrangement joins TRBV19 to TRBJ2-4; 7 bases line up with TRBD1. J gave up 8 bases and V 3 bases, and 7 bases lay outside the gene matches. This CDR3 spans 14 amino acids. CDR1 is LNHDA and CDR2 is SQIVND in the germline V gene (reference sequence). The CDR3 nucleotides are TGTGCCAGTAGTATGAGGACAGGTCCGGACATTCAGTACTTC. This gives the protein CASSMRTGPDIQYF.

This chain connects TRBV5-4 to TRBJ2-5, with TRBD1 identical over 7 bases. The CDR3 runs 14 residues. The ends lost 6 bases at V and 3 bases at J; junction bases unmatched: 8. Germline V gives CDR1 SGHNT, CDR2 YYREEE (reference sequence). CDR3 in DNA: TGTGCCAGCACCTTCGACAGGGTGGAAGAGACCCAGTACTTC. This codes for CASTFDRVEETQYF.

This clone was seen only a few times. V and J are TRBV19 and TRBJ1-2; maybe TRBD1 (5 bases). CDR1 and CDR2 from the germline V gene are LNHDA and SQIVND (reference sequence). V gave up 3 bases and J gave up 6 bases, with 14 bases separating them. CDR3 length equals 14 residues. CDR3 in amino acids: CASSIGQGLDGYTF. The DNA for the CDR3 is TGTGCCAGTAGTATCGGCCAGGGTCTCGATGGCTACACCTTC.

The rearrangement uses TRBV5-1 and TRBJ2-1; no clear D. Germline CDR1 reads SGHRS; CDR2 reads YFSETQ. The CDR3 loop spans 15 amino acids. The ends were cut back, 3 bases at V and 1 base at J, with 11 bases in the middle. CDR3 bases: TGCGCCAGCAGCTCCTCCCTAACATCCTACAATGAGCAGTTCTTC. Amino acids: CASSSSLTSYNEQFF.

The genes are TRBV7-2 and TRBJ2-7; D is uncertain. This CDR3 contains 16 residues. V lost 2 bases and J 5 bases, leaving 19 bases between the germline ends. Germline CDR1 is SGHTA and CDR2 is FQGNSA. The CDR3 nucleotides read TGTGCCAGCAGCTTAAAATTGGGCCCCAATGGGGACGAGCAGTACTTC. Its protein product is CASSLKLGPNGDEQYF.

This clone has only a few counts. This sequence joins TRBV6-1 and TRBJ2-6; D uncertain. The CDR3 has 17 amino acids. The germline CDR1 and CDR2 sequences are MNHNS and SASEGT. Between the trimmed V and J ends, which lost 2 bases and 0 bases, there was a span of 11 bases. This CDR3 reads CASSEFGPSSGANVLTF. CDR3 nucleotides: TGTGCCAGCAGTGAATTTGGTCCCAGCTCTGGGGCCAACGTCCTGACTTTC.

The genes are TRBV7-9 and TRBJ1-3; 12 bases agree with TRBD1. CDR3 length equals 18 residues. Germline loops: CDR1 SEHNR, CDR2 FQNEAQ (reference sequence). The V segment lost 5 bases and the J segment 3 bases; nucleotides outside the gene matches: 11. DNA for the CDR3: TGTGCCAGCAGCGCACCGGGACAGGGGGCGAATCATGGAAACACCATATATTTT. Its translation is CASSAPGQGANHGNTIYF.

This clone turned up a few times. This sample also contains other DNA sequences that code for the same CDR3. V usage is TRBV2 and J usage is TRBJ1-2; D is unclear. Trimming took 6 bases from V and 2 from J, leaving 10 bases between them. The germline CDR1 and CDR2 sequences are SNHLY and FYNNEI. The CDR3 length is 13 residues. CDR3: CASSEDGNYGYTF. The CDR3 nucleotides read TGTGCCAGCAGCGAGGACGGGAACTATGGCTACACCTTC.

This chain links TRBV5-1 with TRBJ2-5, with a tentative D call TRBD2 (5 bases). The germline V gene encodes CDR1 SGHRS and CDR2 YFSETQ. Trimming took off 6 bases at V and 4 bases at J, with 16 bases between the two ends. This CDR3 region has 14 residues. This CDR3 is CASKPGEKGETQYF. The CDR3 DNA is TGCGCCAGCAAACCCGGGGAGAAGGGAGAGACCCAGTACTTC.

J is TRBJ1-2 and V is TRBV5-1; D not certain. With 2 bases removed from V and 3 bases from J, the gap between germline ends came to 5 bases. From germline, CDR1 is SGHRS and CDR2 YFSETQ. The CDR3 extends over 12 amino acids. The CDR3 reads CASSLRDYGYTF. For the CDR3, the DNA is TGCGCCAGCAGCTTACGAGACTATGGCTACACCTTC.

This clone was found a few times. Within the sample, other DNA sequences also encode this same CDR3. This chain connects TRBV30 to TRBJ1-3; D is undetermined. This CDR3 region has 11 residues. The V end lost 2 bases, the J end lost 1 base, and 0 bases lay between the germline ends. Germline lookup yields CDR1 GTSNPN and CDR2 SVGIG (reference sequence). CDR3 DNA: TGTGCCTGGAGTTCTGGAAACACCATATATTTT. Protein: CAWSSGNTIYF.

This chain links TRBV4-2 with TRBJ1-6; TRBD1 agrees at 9 bases. V lost 0 bases and J lost 10; bases outside the gene matches: 4. Germline lookup yields CDR1 LGHNA and CDR2 YNFKEQ. The CDR3 contains 15 residues. The CDR3 sequence: CASSQDGQGNSPLHF. In DNA form, the CDR3 reads TGTGCCAGCAGCCAAGATGGACAGGGGAACTCACCCCTCCACTTT.

V gene TRBV30 combines with J gene TRBJ1-6; D unclear. Trimming cost V 1 base and J 14 bases, with 12 bases left between them. Per the germline V gene, CDR1 is GTSNPN and CDR2 is SVGIG (reference sequence). CDR3 length: 12 residues. The CDR3 nucleotides read TGTGCCTGGAGTGGGGAGCCTGGGGCCCTCCACTTT. Protein product: CAWSGEPGALHF.

This clone has just a few counts. The V and J genes are TRBV28 and TRBJ2-1; D is perhaps TRBD2 (6 bases). The CDR3 consists of 18 residues. Per the germline V gene, CDR1 is MDHEN and CDR2 is SYDVKM. Trimming cost V 6 bases and J 0 bases, with 21 bases left between them. CDR3 DNA: TGTGCCAGCAGCGGGGGAGGTCCCCCCGCCAGCTCCTACAATGAGCAGTTCTTC. Translation: CASSGGGPPASSYNEQFF.

The chain couples TRBV2 to TRBJ2-7; D possibly corresponds to TRBD1 (6 bases). The CDR3 spans 14 residues. V lost 6 bases to trimming and J lost 2 bases, with 14 bases between them. From germline, CDR1 is SNHLY and CDR2 FYNNEI. In DNA, the CDR3 is TGTGCCAGCAGGGCAAACAGGGAAGCCTACGAGCAGTACTTC. Translation gives CASRANREAYEQYF.

This clone has more than one count but fewer than ten. CDR3 in DNA: TGCGCCAGCAGCCGAGAATCCGGCGGGGAGCTGTTTTTT. Translating gives CASSRESGGELFF. This chain uses TRBV4-1 with TRBJ2-2; D unresolved. With 4 bases removed from V and 7 bases from J, the gap between germline ends came to 10 bases. The CDR3 runs 13 residues. Per the germline V gene, CDR1 is MGHRA and CDR2 is YSYEKL.

This clone has more than one count but fewer than ten. The chain recombines TRBV19 with TRBJ2-3, with 9 nucleotides matching TRBD2. The V and J ends lost 8 bases and 0 bases, in that order; junction bases with no gene match: 6. The CDR3 spans 15 residues. From germline, CDR1 is LNHDA and CDR2 SQIVND (reference sequence). DNA for the CDR3: TGTGCCAGTGCCTTAGCGGGGGAAAGCACAGATACGCAGTATTTT. It encodes CASALAGESTDTQYF. Variable domain in full (rest from reference TRBV19 and TRBJ2-3): DGGITQSPKYLFRKEGQNVTLSCEQNLNHDAMYWYRQDPGQGLRLIYYSQIVNDFQKGDIAEGYSVSREKKESFPLTVTSAQKNPTAFYLCASALAGESTDTQYFGPGTRLTVL.

V is TRBV7-2 and J is TRBJ2-3; 9 bases align to TRBD2. The germline V gene encodes CDR1 SGHTA and CDR2 FQGNSA. J lost 5 bases, V lost 5 bases, and 8 bases had no gene match. CDR3 length equals 15 residues. The CDR3 reads CASSVLAGVRDTQYF. In nucleotides, the CDR3 is TGTGCCAGCAGCGTCTTAGCGGGGGTCCGAGATACGCAGTATTTT.

The DNA of the CDR3 is TGTGCCTGGAGTCACTCCCGGACAGACTATGGCTACACCTTC. As protein: CAWSHSRTDYGYTF. The genes are TRBV30 and TRBJ1-2; D is perhaps TRBD1 (6 bases). V lost 2 bases to trimming and J lost 3 bases, with 13 bases between them. Germline V gene lookup returns CDR1 GTSNPN and CDR2 SVGIG (reference sequence). CDR3 length equals 14 residues. The full variable domain, with the rest looked up from reference TRBV30 and TRBJ1-2, is SQTIHQWPATLVQPVGSPLSLECTVEGTSNPNLYWYRQAAGRGLQLLFYSVGIGQISSEVPQNLSASRPQDRQFILSSKKLLLSDSGFYLCAWSHSRTDYGYTFGSGTRLTVV.

This clone was seen more than once but under ten times. The chain is built from TRBV7-2 and TRBJ2-1, with D tentatively TRBD2 (6 bases). Trimming removed 5 bases from V and 4 bases from J, with 15 bases in between. The germline V gene encodes CDR1 SGHTA and CDR2 FQGNSA. The CDR3 runs 15 residues. The CDR3 DNA sequence: TGTGCCAGCAGCCGCGGGGCGGGTGCTTACAATGAGCAGTTCTTC. It is translated as CASSRGAGAYNEQFF.

This chain connects TRBV28 to TRBJ1-6; D is unclear. The CDR3 loop spans 10 amino acids. V was clipped by 8 bases and J by 11 bases, with 7 bases between them. Germline V gene sequence: CDR1 MDHEN, CDR2 SYDVKM. CDR3 sequence (DNA): TGTGCCAGCGGGGTGCCACCCCTCCACTTT. This encodes CASGVPPLHF.